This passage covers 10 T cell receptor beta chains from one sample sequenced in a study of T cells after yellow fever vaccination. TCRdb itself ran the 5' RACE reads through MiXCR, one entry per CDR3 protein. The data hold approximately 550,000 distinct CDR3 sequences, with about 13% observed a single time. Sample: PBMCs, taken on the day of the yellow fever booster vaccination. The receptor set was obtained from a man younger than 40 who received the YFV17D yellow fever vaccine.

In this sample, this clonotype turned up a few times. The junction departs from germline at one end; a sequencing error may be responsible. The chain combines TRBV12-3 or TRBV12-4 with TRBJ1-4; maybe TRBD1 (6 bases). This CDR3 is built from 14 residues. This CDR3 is CASSLGQLNEKLFF. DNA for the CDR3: TGTGCCAGCAGCTTAGGACAGCTTAATGAAAAACTGTTTTTT.

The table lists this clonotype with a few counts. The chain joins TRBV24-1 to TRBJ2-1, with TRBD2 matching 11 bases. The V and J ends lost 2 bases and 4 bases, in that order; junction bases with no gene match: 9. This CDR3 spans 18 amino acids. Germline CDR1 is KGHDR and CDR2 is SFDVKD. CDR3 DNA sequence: TGTGCCACCAGTGATTCCGGGCCCCTAGCGGGAGGTTACAATGAGCAGTTCTTC. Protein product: CATSDSGPLAGGYNEQFF.

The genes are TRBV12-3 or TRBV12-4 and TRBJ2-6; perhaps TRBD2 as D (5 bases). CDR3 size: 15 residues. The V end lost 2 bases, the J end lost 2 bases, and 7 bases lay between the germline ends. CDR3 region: CASSLRDPGANVLTF. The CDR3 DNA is TGTGCCAGCAGTTTACGGGATCCTGGGGCCAACGTCCTGACTTTC.

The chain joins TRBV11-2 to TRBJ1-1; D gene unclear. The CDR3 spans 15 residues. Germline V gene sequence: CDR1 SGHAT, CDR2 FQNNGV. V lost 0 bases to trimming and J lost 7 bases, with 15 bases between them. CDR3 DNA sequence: TGTGCCAGCAGCTTAGATTATTTGGGGAATGATGAAGCTTTCTTT. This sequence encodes CASSLDYLGNDEAFF. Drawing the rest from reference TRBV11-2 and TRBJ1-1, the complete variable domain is EAGVAQSPRYKIIEKRQSVAFWCNPISGHATLYWYQQILGQGPKLLIQFQNNGVVDDSQLPKDRFSAERLKGVDSTLKIQPAKLEDSAVYLCASSLDYLGNDEAFFGQGTRLTVV.

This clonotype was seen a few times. The CDR3 here is CSAPTTYEGSEQYF. The DNA for the CDR3 is TGCAGTGCTCCGACCACCTACGAAGGGAGTGAGCAGTACTTC. The chain uses TRBV20-1 and TRBJ2-7; possibly TRBD2 for D (5 bases). Germline V gives CDR1 DFQATT, CDR2 SNEGSKA (reference sequence). The CDR3 runs 14 residues. The germline V and J ends were trimmed by 5 bases and 7 bases, with 21 bases remaining between them.

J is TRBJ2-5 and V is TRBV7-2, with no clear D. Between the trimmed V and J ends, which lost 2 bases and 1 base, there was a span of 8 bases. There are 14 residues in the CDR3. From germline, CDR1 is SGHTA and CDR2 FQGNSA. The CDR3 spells CASSLIDTQETQYF. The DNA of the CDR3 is TGTGCCAGCAGCTTAATAGACACCCAAGAGACCCAGTACTTC. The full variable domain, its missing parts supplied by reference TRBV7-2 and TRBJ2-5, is GAGVSQSPSNKVTEKGKDVELRCDPISGHTALYWYRQSLGQGLEFLIYFQGNSAPDKSGLPSDRFSAERTGGSVSTLTIQRTQQEDSAVYLCASSLIDTQETQYFGPGTRLLVL.

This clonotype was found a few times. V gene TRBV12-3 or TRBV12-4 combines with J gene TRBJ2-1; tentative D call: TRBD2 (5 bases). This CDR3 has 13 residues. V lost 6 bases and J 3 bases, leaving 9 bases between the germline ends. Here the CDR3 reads CASRGRVYNEQFF. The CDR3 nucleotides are TGTGCCAGCAGAGGGAGAGTCTACAATGAGCAGTTCTTC.

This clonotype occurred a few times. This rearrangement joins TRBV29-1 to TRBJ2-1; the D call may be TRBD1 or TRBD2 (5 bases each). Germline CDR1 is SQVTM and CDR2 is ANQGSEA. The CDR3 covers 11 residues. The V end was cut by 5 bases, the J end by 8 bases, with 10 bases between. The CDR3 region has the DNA TGCAGCGTTCGTCAGGGACATGAGCAGTTCTTC. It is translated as CSVRQGHEQFF.

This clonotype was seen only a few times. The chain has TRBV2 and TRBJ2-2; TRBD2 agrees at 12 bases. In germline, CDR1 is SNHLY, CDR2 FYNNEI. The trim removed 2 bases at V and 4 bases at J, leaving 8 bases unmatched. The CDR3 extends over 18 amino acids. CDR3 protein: CASSESLAGGRGTGELFF. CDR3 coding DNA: TGTGCCAGCAGTGAATCCCTAGCGGGAGGGCGCGGCACCGGGGAGCTGTTTTTT.

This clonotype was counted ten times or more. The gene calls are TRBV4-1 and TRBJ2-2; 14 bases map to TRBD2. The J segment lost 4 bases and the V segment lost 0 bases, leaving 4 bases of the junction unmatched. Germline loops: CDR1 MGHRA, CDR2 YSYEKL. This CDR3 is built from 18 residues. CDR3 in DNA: TGCGCCAGCAGCCAAGACGGGACTAGCGGGAGTTCCACCGGGGAGCTGTTTTTT. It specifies CASSQDGTSGSSTGELFF.